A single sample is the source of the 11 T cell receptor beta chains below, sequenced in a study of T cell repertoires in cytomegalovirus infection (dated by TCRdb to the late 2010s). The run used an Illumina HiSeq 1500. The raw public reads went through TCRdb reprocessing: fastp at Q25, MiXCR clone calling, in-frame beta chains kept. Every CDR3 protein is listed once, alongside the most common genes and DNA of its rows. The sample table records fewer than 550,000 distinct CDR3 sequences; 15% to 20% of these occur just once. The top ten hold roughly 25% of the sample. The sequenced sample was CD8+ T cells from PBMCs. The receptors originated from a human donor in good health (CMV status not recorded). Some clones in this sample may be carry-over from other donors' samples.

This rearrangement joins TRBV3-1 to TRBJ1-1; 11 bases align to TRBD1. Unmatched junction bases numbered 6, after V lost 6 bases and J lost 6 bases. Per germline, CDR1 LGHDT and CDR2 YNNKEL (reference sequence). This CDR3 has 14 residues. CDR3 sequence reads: CASRWRDRGAEAFF. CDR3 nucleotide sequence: TGTGCCAGCAGATGGAGGGACAGGGGGGCTGAAGCTTTCTTT. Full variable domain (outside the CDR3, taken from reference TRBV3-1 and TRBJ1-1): DTAVSQTPKYLVTQMGNDKSIKCEQNLGHDTMYWYKQDSKKFLKIMFSYNNKELIINETVPNRFSPKSPDKAHLNLHINSLELGDSAVYFCASRWRDRGAEAFFGQGTRLTVV.

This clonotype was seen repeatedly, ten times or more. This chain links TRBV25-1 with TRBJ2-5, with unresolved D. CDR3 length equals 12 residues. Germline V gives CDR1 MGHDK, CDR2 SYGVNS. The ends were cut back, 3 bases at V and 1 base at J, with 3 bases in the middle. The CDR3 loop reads CASSDLQETQYF. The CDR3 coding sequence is TGTGCCAGCAGTGACCTCCAAGAGACCCAGTACTTC.

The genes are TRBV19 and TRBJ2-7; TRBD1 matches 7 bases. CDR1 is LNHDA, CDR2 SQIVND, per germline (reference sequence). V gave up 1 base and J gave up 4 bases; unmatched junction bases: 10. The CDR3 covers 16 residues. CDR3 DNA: TGTGCCAGTAGTATAGGGATGACGGGACAGCTTTACGAGCAGTACTTC. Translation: CASSIGMTGQLYEQYF.

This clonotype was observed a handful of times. CDR3 amino acids: CASTPIPGQGNTIYF. CDR3 nucleotides: TGTGCCAGCACCCCAATCCCGGGGCAAGGAAACACCATATATTTT. J is TRBJ1-3 and V is TRBV6-5; weak D call: TRBD1 (5 bases). V lost 7 bases and J 4 bases, leaving 17 bases between the germline ends. The CDR3 is made up of 15 amino acids. Germline V CDR1 and CDR2: MNHEY, SVGAGI.

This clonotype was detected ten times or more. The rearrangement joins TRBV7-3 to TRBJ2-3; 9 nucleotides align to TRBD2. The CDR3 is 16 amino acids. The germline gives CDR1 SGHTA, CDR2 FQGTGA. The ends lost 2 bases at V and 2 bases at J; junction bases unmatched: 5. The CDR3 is CASSLFGGRATDTQYF. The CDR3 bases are TGTGCCAGCAGCTTATTTGGCGGGAGGGCCACAGATACGCAGTATTTT.

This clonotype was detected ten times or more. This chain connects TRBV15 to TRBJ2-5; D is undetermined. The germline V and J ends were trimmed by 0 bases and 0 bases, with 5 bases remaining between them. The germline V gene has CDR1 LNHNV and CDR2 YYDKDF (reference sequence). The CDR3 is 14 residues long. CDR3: CATSRDSYQETQYF. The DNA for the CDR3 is TGTGCCACCAGCAGAGATTCTTACCAAGAGACCCAGTACTTC.

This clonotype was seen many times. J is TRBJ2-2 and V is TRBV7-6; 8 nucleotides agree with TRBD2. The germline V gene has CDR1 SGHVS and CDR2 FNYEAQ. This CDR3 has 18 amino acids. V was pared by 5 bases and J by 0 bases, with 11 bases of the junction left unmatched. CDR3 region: CASSPGVAGGANTGELFF. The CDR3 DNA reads TGTGCCAGCAGCCCGGGGGTAGCCGGGGGGGCGAACACCGGGGAGCTGTTTTTT.

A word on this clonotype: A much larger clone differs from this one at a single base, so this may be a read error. The CDR3 DNA reads as TGTGCCAGCAGCTCGGGACTCGACGTCTACACCTTC. This sequence encodes CASSSGLDVYTF. The chain carries TRBV7-3 and TRBJ1-2, with D maybe TRBD1 (5 bases). V was clipped by 4 bases and J by 10 bases, with 13 bases between them. The CDR3 runs 12 residues. Germline V gene sequence: CDR1 SGHTA, CDR2 FQGTGA. Full variable domain (outside the CDR3, taken from reference TRBV7-3 and TRBJ1-2): GAGVSQTPSNKVTEKGKYVELRCDPISGHTALYWYRQSLGQGPEFLIYFQGTGAADDSGLPNDRFFAVRPEGSVSTLKIQRTERGDSAVYLCASSSGLDVYTFGSGTRLTVV.

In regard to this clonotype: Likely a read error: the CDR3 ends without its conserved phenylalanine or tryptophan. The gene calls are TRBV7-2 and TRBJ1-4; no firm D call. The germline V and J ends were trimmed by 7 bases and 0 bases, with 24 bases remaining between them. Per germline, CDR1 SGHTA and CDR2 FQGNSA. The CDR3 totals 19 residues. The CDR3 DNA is TGTGCCAGCACCGGACGGTGTGCCGGTGGGGTTGCAACTAATGAAAAACTGTTTGTT. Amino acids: CASTGRCAGGVATNEKLFV.

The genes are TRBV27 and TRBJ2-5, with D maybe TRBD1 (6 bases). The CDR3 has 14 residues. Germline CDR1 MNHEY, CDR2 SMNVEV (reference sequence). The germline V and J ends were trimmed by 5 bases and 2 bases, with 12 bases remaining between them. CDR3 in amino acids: CASSLGGQQETQYF. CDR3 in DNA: TGTGCCAGCAGTCTAGGGGGACAACAAGAGACCCAGTACTTC.

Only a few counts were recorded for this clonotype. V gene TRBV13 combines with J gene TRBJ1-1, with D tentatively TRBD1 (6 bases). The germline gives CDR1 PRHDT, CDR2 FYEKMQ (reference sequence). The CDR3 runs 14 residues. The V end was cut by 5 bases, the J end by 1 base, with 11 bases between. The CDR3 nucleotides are TGTGCCAGCAGCCACAGGGTCTGGAACACTGAAGCTTTCTTT. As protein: CASSHRVWNTEAFF.